The TCR beta chain described here comes from a study of identifying expanded T cells in peripheral blood (dated by TCRdb to 2018 to 2020). Describing the broader study: Four technical replicates, made by sequencing separate aliquots from the same pool of genomic DNA, were compared pairwise. General study outcomes and caveats: Across all healthy-donor time intervals, the beta-binomial model significantly cut both the number of clones called differentially abundant and the false-positive rate. For all healthy donors, the variance in clone template counts between approximately 2-week samples rose significantly as total template count increased. The binomial model flagged approximately 1.2 differentially abundant clones between technical replicates but 15 to 17 over about 2 weeks and 19 to 20 over about four weeks. The authors expected that over much longer intervals, such as months to years, biological variance in healthy repertoires might increase even further.

No immune events such as infections were documented for the healthy donors during the collection period. Time-dependent variance in a beta-binomial model of T-cell clone differential abundance was calibrated using healthy-donor blood repertoires as a training cohort. There were ten or so healthy donors in the training cohort, of whom 3 were female and 7 were male. On average the donors were around 44 years old, and their ages spanned roughly 29 to 70 years. Whole blood from each healthy donor was obtained from a commercial supplier and was collected at three time points approximately 13 days apart. For immunosequencing, genomic DNA was extracted from whole blood that had not been sorted. TCRbeta CDR3 regions were profiled with the immunoSEQ Assay using bias-controlled multiplex PCR amplification of genomic DNA. Under the source paper's analysis protocol: To quantify the absolute abundance of each unique TCRbeta CDR3 region, the sequences were collapsed and filtered. Differential abundance was tested with two models: a binomial (Fisher-equivalent) model and a beta-binomial model that adds time-dependent variance fitted from healthy donors. Any clone with fewer than 5 combined templates was excluded, and a clone was called differentially abundant if its Benjamini-Hochberg FDR was below 0.01. The form v = (b*log(k)+a)^2 was used to model beta-binomial variance as a function of total template count across the two samples. This is the immuneACCESS table as TCRdb keeps it, with only in-frame sequences that have V and J called. A part of the clones is gone; compared with another copy, unresolved V genes explain less than half, and the rest is unexplained. Clonal size and the V and J genes are those of that table, whereas D and trimming came from the DNA. This sample has tens of thousands of clones in its table, and roughly 81% of those were observed once. 15% to 20% of the sample comes from the top ten.

As for this clone: Its antigen is not yet known. Within one base of it there is no much larger clone, and no base qualities were kept.

V is cut by 0 bases and J by 2 bases, and the space between the germline ends is 9 bases. As encoded in the germline V gene, CDR1 is SGDLS while CDR2 is YYNGEE. CDR3 length: 15 amino acids, cysteine to phenylalanine. The CDR3 DNA has 45 bases and is translated from base 1. The sample was blood. The clonotype originates from a person aged 18 to 75 in good health. The rearrangement combines TRBV9 with TRBJ1-3; a tentative D match to TRBD1 spans 5 bases. The CDR3 corresponds to CASSVGGDPGNTIYF. The DNA reads as follows: TGTGCCAGCAGCGTAGGAGGGGACCCTGGAAACACCATATATTTT.